The clone carrying this TCR beta chain was recorded once. This entry is derived from a study of brain T cells in children with intractable seizures. V gave up 0 bases and J gave up 7 bases; unmatched junction bases: 14. The CDR3 is 17 residues long. The germline V gene has CDR1 SQVTM and CDR2 ANQGSEA. Profiled with immunoSEQ multiplex PCR; TCRdb holds only in-frame clones, not every one. The table includes fewer than 85,000 clones, around 93% detected once. Only cases whose brain tissue showed the highest T cell transcript signatures were sequenced. At least one anti-epileptic drug was given before surgery.

The rearrangement uses TRBV29-1 and TRBJ2-1; 8 bases are shared with TRBD2. The TCR was taken from a boy under three years old with tuberous sclerosis and intractable seizures. This sample comprised peripheral blood, obtained at surgery. The CDR3 sequence is CSVEDWVGSGKGNEQFF. CDR3 nucleotides: TGCAGCGTTGAAGATTGGGTCGGTAGCGGGAAAGGGAATGAGCAGTTCTTC.